These 18 T cell receptor beta chains were sequenced from one sample in a study of technical replicates of blood from several donors. The protocol was immunoSEQ multiplex PCR, while the TCRdb copy is restricted to in-frame clones and leaves out a portion. Here the sample spans 90,000 to 100,000 clones, less than 95% being singletons. The sequenced material came from T cells isolated from PBMCs. The receptors were sampled from a human donor in good health.

This chain links TRBV19 with TRBJ2-5; weak D call: TRBD1 (7 bases). The germline V gene encodes CDR1 LNHDA and CDR2 SQIVND (reference sequence). This CDR3 has 14 residues. The V and J ends lost 6 bases and 2 bases respectively, with 13 bases between them. The CDR3 sequence is CASRSPGGQETQYF. Written as DNA, the CDR3 is TGTGCCAGTAGAAGTCCAGGGGGGCAAGAGACCCAGTACTTC.

This clone has just a few counts. V is TRBV18 and J is TRBJ1-1, with D unresolved. There are 15 residues in the CDR3. V was shortened by 3 bases and J by 4 bases, with 15 bases between the two germline ends. CDR1 is KGHSH and CDR2 is LQKENI in the germline V gene. For the CDR3, the DNA is TGTGCCAGCTCACCTGGTGGAGGAATGGGCACTGAAGCTTTCTTT. Its translation: CASSPGGGMGTEAFF.

The chain has TRBV30 and TRBJ1-1, with D possibly matching TRBD1 (5 bases). V lost 3 bases and J 6 bases, leaving 11 bases between the germline ends. Looked up from germline, CDR1 is GTSNPN and CDR2 is SVGIG (reference sequence). CDR3 length equals 12 residues. CDR3 amino acids: CAWSRELAEAFF. CDR3 nucleotides: TGTGCCTGGAGCAGGGAATTGGCTGAAGCTTTCTTT.

The chain joins TRBV5-4 to TRBJ1-2, with a tentative D call TRBD1 (6 bases). In germline, CDR1 is SGHNT, CDR2 YYREEE (reference sequence). V was trimmed by 4 bases and J by 8 bases, leaving 12 bases between them. The length of the CDR3 is 12 residues. The CDR3 loop reads CASSPGTPGYTF. For the CDR3, the DNA is TGTGCCAGCAGCCCCGGGACACCCGGCTACACCTTC.

This chain joins TRBV9 and TRBJ2-7; D remains ambiguous. There are 14 residues in the CDR3. The germline V gene has CDR1 SGDLS and CDR2 YYNGEE. Trimming removed 4 bases from V and 2 bases from J, with 13 bases in between. CDR3 DNA: TGTGCCAGCAGCCCTCGGTCGGGTCCCTACGAGCAGTACTTC. It translates to CASSPRSGPYEQYF.

This chain joins TRBV7-2 and TRBJ1-4; 9 bases fit TRBD1. This CDR3 contains 15 residues. V lost 4 bases and J lost 5; bases outside the gene matches: 5. CDR1 SGHTA and CDR2 FQGNSA come from the germline V gene. The CDR3 DNA reads as TGTGCCAGCAGCTCCCCCGGGACAGGGAATGAAAAACTGTTTTTT. It is translated as CASSSPGTGNEKLFF.

This clone was counted once. The chain has TRBV6-1 and TRBJ2-7; D uncertain. V dropped 4 bases and J dropped 2 bases, with 12 bases sitting between them. The germline CDR1 and CDR2 sequences are MNHNS and SASEGT. CDR3 length: 14 amino acids. The CDR3 loop is CASSAGSTPYEQYF. CDR3 DNA sequence: TGTGCCAGCAGTGCTGGCAGTACACCCTACGAGCAGTACTTC.

The V gene is TRBV21-1, the J gene TRBJ2-5; TRBD1 is the table's D call and was not checked against the DNA. TRBV21-1 is marked as a pseudogene. CDR3 length: 19 residues. The CDR3: CASSKGERQGALWRETQYF. The CDR3 bases are TGTGCCAGCAGCAAAGGGGAACGGCAGGGGGCCTTGTGGCGAGAGACCCAGTACTTC.

This clone came up a few times. V and J are TRBV30 and TRBJ1-1; D possibly corresponds to TRBD1 (6 bases). The CDR3 is made up of 13 amino acids. V lost 3 bases and J lost 1, with 9 bases in between. CDR1 is GTSNPN and CDR2 is SVGIG in the germline V gene (reference sequence). Here the CDR3 DNA reads TGTGCCTGGAGAGGACAGAAGAACACTGAAGCTTTCTTT. Amino acids: CAWRGQKNTEAFF.

The chain joins TRBV6-6 to TRBJ1-1, with D possibly TRBD1 on 5 matching bases. Trimming pared 3 bases from V and 7 bases from J, leaving 15 bases between. CDR1 and CDR2 from the germline V gene are MNHNY and SVGAGI (reference sequence). The CDR3 is 14 residues long. The CDR3 sequence: CASSYRGREDEAFF. The CDR3 DNA reads TGTGCCAGCAGTTATAGGGGACGGGAGGATGAAGCTTTCTTT.

This chain uses TRBV18 with TRBJ2-7; 7 bases are a match to TRBD1. In germline, CDR1 is KGHSH, CDR2 LQKENI. V trimming: 2 bases; J trimming: 2 bases; junction bases outside the gene matches: 3. This CDR3 is built from 14 residues. CDR3 sequence: CASSPGTVPYEQYF. The CDR3 DNA reads TGTGCCAGCTCACCAGGGACAGTGCCCTACGAGCAGTACTTC.

This clone was observed a single time. V usage is TRBV30 and J usage is TRBJ2-7; 8 bases align to TRBD1. Germline V gene sequence: CDR1 GTSNPN, CDR2 SVGIG (reference sequence). The CDR3 runs 16 residues. Trimming at V came to 0 bases and at J to 5 bases, leaving 12 bases not matched to a gene. This CDR3 reads CAWSVLGQGAEDEQYF. The CDR3 DNA is TGTGCCTGGAGTGTACTAGGGCAGGGGGCTGAGGACGAGCAGTACTTC. The full variable domain, with the rest looked up from reference TRBV30 and TRBJ2-7, is SQTIHQWPATLVQPVGSPLSLECTVEGTSNPNLYWYRQAAGRGLQLLFYSVGIGQISSEVPQNLSASRPQDRQFILSSKKLLLSDSGFYLCAWSVLGQGAEDEQYFGPGTRLTVT.

The V and J genes are TRBV6-5 and TRBJ2-7; 13 positions agree with TRBD2. From germline, CDR1 is MNHEY and CDR2 SVGAGI. This CDR3 region has 13 residues. The CDR3 sequence is CTSGTSGIHEQYF. The CDR3 DNA sequence: TGTACTAGTGGGACTAGCGGGATCCACGAGCAGTACTTC.

V gene TRBV10-3 combines with J gene TRBJ2-7; TRBD1 might be the D (6 bases). Trimming removed 6 bases from V and 3 bases from J, with 12 bases in between. Germline V gene lookup returns CDR1 ENHRY and CDR2 SYGVKD. The CDR3 is 13 amino acids. The CDR3 DNA sequence: TGTGCCATCAGATCAGGACAGTTCTACGAGCAGTACTTC. It is translated as CAIRSGQFYEQYF.

V and J are TRBV10-1 and TRBJ2-7; D is undetermined. V lost 0 bases to trimming and J lost 2 bases, with 8 bases between them. This CDR3 has 14 residues. Germline loops: CDR1 WNHNN, CDR2 SYGVQD (reference sequence). The DNA of the CDR3 is TGCGCCAGCAGTGAGTCTTACAGTACCTACGAGCAGTACTTC. Encoded protein: CASSESYSTYEQYF.

The CDR3 loop reads CASSVGREAPYNEQFF. For the CDR3, the DNA is TGTGCCAGCAGCGTAGGGCGGGAGGCCCCTTACAATGAGCAGTTCTTC. The chain recombines TRBV9 with TRBJ2-1, with TRBD2 matching 8 bases. Germline lookup yields CDR1 SGDLS and CDR2 YYNGEE. The V segment lost 0 bases and the J segment 4 bases; nucleotides outside the gene matches: 6. The CDR3 totals 16 residues.

This clone was detected only a few times. The chain links TRBV7-9 to TRBJ2-1; D is possibly TRBD1 (6 bases). Germline CDR1 is SEHNR and CDR2 is FQNEAQ (reference sequence). The CDR3 is made up of 13 amino acids. Trimming pared 5 bases from V and 9 bases from J, leaving 14 bases between. The DNA for the CDR3 is TGTGCCAGCAGCACAGGGACCTCGGGTGAGCAGTTCTTC. It encodes CASSTGTSGEQFF. Looking up the rest from reference TRBV7-9 and TRBJ2-1 gives the full variable domain: DTGVSQNPRHKITKRGQNVTFRCDPISEHNRLYWYRQTLGQGPEFLTYFQNEAQLEKSRLLSDRFSAERPKGSFSTLEIQRTEQGDSAMYLCASSTGTSGEQFFGPGTRLTVL.

The chain recombines TRBV6-5 with TRBJ2-6; 7 positions match TRBD1. CDR3 size: 16 residues. With V trimmed by 1 base and J by 3 bases, 3 bases remained unmatched. Germline-derived CDR1 and CDR2 are MNHEY and SVGAGI. The CDR3 coding sequence is TGTGCCAGCAGTTACTGGCAGGGGGTTGGGGCCAACGTCCTGACTTTC. Protein sequence: CASSYWQGVGANVLTF.